The next 29 T cell receptor beta chains were all read from a single sample in a study of cytomegalovirus exposure and HLA in healthy donors. It was with 60 Vbeta and 13 Jbeta primers that the PCR ran. Sequencing used immunoSEQ multiplex PCR; TCRdb keeps in-frame clones, though not all of them. The sample records about 110,000 clones, 67% being singletons. What was sequenced was PBMCs. Every receptor here comes from a man between 18 and 29 years old in good health and CMV-seropositive.

This sequence joins TRBV7-9 and TRBJ2-5; 11 bases map to TRBD1. The CDR3 sequence is 15 residues long. The germline CDR1 and CDR2 sequences are SEHNR and FQNEAQ (reference sequence). V was pared by 1 base and J by 5 bases, with 3 bases of the junction left unmatched. The CDR3 spells CASSLGTGGRETQYF. CDR3 bases: TGTGCCAGCAGCTTAGGGACAGGGGGCCGGGAGACCCAGTACTTC.

This chain uses TRBV7-9 with TRBJ1-1; no firm D call. This CDR3 has 16 amino acids. V gave up 1 base and J gave up 0 bases, with 12 bases separating them. Germline V CDR1 and CDR2: SEHNR, FQNEAQ (reference sequence). The CDR3 sequence: CASSLGSDILNTEAFF. The CDR3 DNA sequence: TGTGCCAGCAGCTTAGGGTCCGACATCTTGAACACTGAAGCTTTCTTT.

The chain employs TRBV11-3 and TRBJ2-5; 12 nucleotides match TRBD2. CDR3 size: 16 residues. The germline V gene has CDR1 SGHNT and CDR2 YENEEA. After removal of 5 bases from V and 1 base from J, the junction contained 5 bases not matched to a gene. The CDR3 region has the DNA TGTGCCAGCAGCATGGGGACTAGCGGGCGCCAAGAGACCCAGTACTTC. This codes for CASSMGTSGRQETQYF.

The chain recombines TRBV7-6 with TRBJ2-1; 11 nucleotides line up with TRBD2. Germline assignment: CDR1 SGHVS and CDR2 FNYEAQ. The trim removed 5 bases at V and 3 bases at J, leaving 6 bases unmatched. The length of the CDR3 is 16 residues. The CDR3 DNA sequence: TGTGCCAGCAGCGTATCCGGGACTAGCGGCTACAATGAGCAGTTCTTC. Encoded protein: CASSVSGTSGYNEQFF.

This chain connects TRBV28 to TRBJ2-7, with 7 bases that match TRBD1. The V and J ends lost 8 bases and 5 bases, in that order; junction bases with no gene match: 9. The CDR3 totals 13 residues. Germline loops: CDR1 MDHEN, CDR2 SYDVKM. Here the CDR3 reads CASGEYRGDEQYV. CDR3 in DNA: TGTGCCAGCGGAGAGTACAGGGGTGACGAGCAGTACGTC.

There are a few counts of this clone. V usage is TRBV9 and J usage is TRBJ2-3; D may be TRBD2 (5 bases). Trimming removed 5 bases from V and 2 bases from J, with 12 bases in between. The CDR3 covers 14 residues. Per germline, CDR1 SGDLS and CDR2 YYNGEE. In nucleotides, the CDR3 is TGTGCCAGCAGTGCCGATAGCGCCACAGATACGCAGTATTTT. Its protein product is CASSADSATDTQYF.

J is TRBJ1-2 and V is TRBV5-1, with TRBD1 identical over 9 bases. Germline values: CDR1 SGHRS, CDR2 YFSETQ. The CDR3 is made up of 15 amino acids. Trimming took 0 bases from V and 2 from J; bases not matched to a gene: 2. CDR3 residues: CASSLEGTGNYGYTF. The CDR3 DNA reads as TGCGCCAGCAGCTTGGAGGGGACAGGGAACTATGGCTACACCTTC.

This clone was picked up a small number of times. The chain recombines TRBV6-5 with TRBJ2-7, with TRBD2 as a possible D gene (6 bases). The germline V and J ends were trimmed by 6 bases and 3 bases, with 15 bases remaining between them. This CDR3 comprises 14 residues. The V gene's germline CDR1 is MNHEY and CDR2 SVGAGI. CDR3 coding DNA: TGTGCCAGCAGCCCTGGGGGGAGGCTCTACGAGCAGTACTTC. It is translated as CASSPGGRLYEQYF.

The chain combines TRBV27 with TRBJ2-2, with D possibly matching TRBD2 (6 bases). Trimming cost V 4 bases and J 5 bases, with 23 bases left between them. The CDR3 has 18 residues. CDR1 and CDR2 (germline): MNHEY, SMNVEV (reference sequence). CDR3 in DNA: TGTGCCAGCAGTTATTTGCCGGGACTCCCGTACGGAACCGGGGAGCTGTTTTTT. It encodes CASSYLPGLPYGTGELFF.

In this sample, this clone turned up once. The CDR3 is CASNGGGPGTGELFF. The CDR3 DNA reads TGTGCCAGCAACGGAGGGGGCCCAGGGACCGGGGAGCTGTTTTTT. The V call is TRBV28, the J call TRBJ2-2, with D tentatively TRBD1 (7 bases). This CDR3 has 15 amino acids. The V gene lost 7 bases and the J gene lost 5 bases, with 17 bases spanning the gap. Looked up from germline, CDR1 is MDHEN and CDR2 is SYDVKM.

This clone has only one observation. The rearrangement joins TRBV28 to TRBJ2-7; 7 nucleotides line up with TRBD1. From germline, CDR1 is MDHEN and CDR2 SYDVKM. The CDR3 consists of 14 residues. V lost 5 bases, J lost 2 bases, and 6 bases stayed unmatched. The CDR3: CASSTRDRTYEQYF. The CDR3 DNA reads as TGTGCCAGCAGTACACGGGACAGAACCTACGAGCAGTACTTC.

This chain connects TRBV6-4 to TRBJ1-2; 7 bases agree with TRBD1. The CDR3 contains 13 residues. Unmatched junction bases numbered 8, after V lost 5 bases and J lost 8 bases. The germline CDR1 and CDR2 sequences are MRHNA and SNTAGT. The DNA of the CDR3 is TGTGCCAGCAGTCAGACAGGGTTCTTCGGCTACACCTTC. Its protein is CASSQTGFFGYTF.

The J gene is TRBJ2-3, the V gene TRBV5-1; 8 nucleotides match TRBD1. V lost 5 bases and J lost 5; bases outside the gene matches: 7. The CDR3 runs 14 residues. Germline V lookup: CDR1 SGHRS, CDR2 YFSETQ. CDR3: CASSHDRGGDTQYF. CDR3 coding DNA: TGCGCCAGCAGTCATGACAGGGGAGGAGATACGCAGTATTTT.

The chain joins TRBV6-5 to TRBJ2-7, with 7 bases lining up with TRBD1. Germline lookup yields CDR1 MNHEY and CDR2 SVGAGI. The ends lost 8 bases at V and 9 bases at J; junction bases unmatched: 7. There are 11 residues in the CDR3. CDR3: CASRQQGPQYF. CDR3 nucleotides: TGTGCCAGCCGGCAACAGGGGCCGCAGTACTTC.

The gene calls are TRBV5-6 and TRBJ1-1; no clear D. The CDR3 is made up of 15 amino acids. V was clipped by 4 bases and J by 5 bases, with 18 bases between them. The germline gives CDR1 SGHDT, CDR2 YYEEEE. The CDR3 spells CASSPPARVGTEAFF. In DNA, the CDR3 is TGTGCCAGCAGCCCCCCCGCGAGGGTGGGAACTGAAGCTTTCTTT.

The chain couples TRBV28 to TRBJ1-4; weak D call: TRBD1 (6 bases). CDR3 size: 15 residues. Germline values: CDR1 MDHEN, CDR2 SYDVKM. The V end lost 7 bases, the J end lost 0 bases, and 12 bases lay between the germline ends. CDR3 amino acids: CASKRQAATNEKLFF. CDR3 DNA sequence: TGTGCCAGCAAGAGACAGGCCGCAACTAATGAAAAACTGTTTTTT.

The V call is TRBV19, the J call TRBJ2-6, with 9 nucleotides matching TRBD1. Germline V gives CDR1 LNHDA, CDR2 SQIVND (reference sequence). The junction had 4 bases not matched to a gene; V was cut back by 9 bases and J by 1 base. CDR3 length: 15 residues. CDR3 protein: CASRGTGSGANVLTF. CDR3 coding DNA: TGTGCCAGCCGAGGGACAGGGTCTGGGGCCAACGTCCTGACTTTC.

The V gene is TRBV30, the J gene TRBJ2-2, with no clear D. Per germline, CDR1 GTSNPN and CDR2 SVGIG (reference sequence). V was shortened by 4 bases and J by 6 bases, with 9 bases between the two germline ends. This CDR3 is built from 12 residues. DNA for the CDR3: TGTGCCTGGACCAGCGCCTCCGGGGAGCTGTTTTTT. It specifies CAWTSASGELFF.

The V call is TRBV14, the J call TRBJ1-2; D may be TRBD1 (5 bases). The CDR3 covers 13 residues. Trimming cost V 3 bases and J 8 bases, with 13 bases left between them. CDR1 and CDR2 (germline): SGHDN, FVKESK. This chain's CDR3 is CASSQAGLGGYTF. CDR3 sequence (DNA): TGTGCCAGCAGCCAGGCGGGACTGGGGGGCTACACCTTC.

The chain has TRBV28 and TRBJ1-5, with D hard to call. The CDR3 is 13 amino acids. Germline V gene data show CDR1 as MDHEN and CDR2 as SYDVKM. Between the trimmed V and J ends, which lost 6 bases and 8 bases, there was a span of 14 bases. In nucleotides, the CDR3 is TGTGCCAGCAGCCATGGACTATCGGAGCCCCAGCATTTT. Residues: CASSHGLSEPQHF.

V is TRBV6-5 and J is TRBJ2-7, with D maybe TRBD2 (6 bases). The germline CDR1 and CDR2 sequences are MNHEY and SVGAGI. The CDR3 spans 16 residues. V lost 0 bases and J 2 bases, leaving 14 bases between the germline ends. The CDR3 nucleotides read TGTGCCAGCAGTTACTCGAAGCTAGCGCGCCCCTACGAGCAGTACTTC. Translation gives CASSYSKLARPYEQYF.

J is TRBJ1-5 and V is TRBV2; 9 nucleotides match TRBD1. The CDR3 is made up of 14 amino acids. The V gene end was trimmed by 7 bases and the J gene end by 5 bases; junction bases not matched to a gene: 6. Looked up from germline, CDR1 is SNHLY and CDR2 is FYNNEI. The CDR3 sequence is CASTPDRGDQPQHF. Written as DNA, the CDR3 is TGTGCCAGCACTCCGGACAGGGGAGATCAGCCCCAGCATTTT. The full variable domain, with the rest looked up from reference TRBV2 and TRBJ1-5, is EPEVTQTPSHQVTQMGQEVILRCVPISNHLYFYWYRQILGQKVEFLVSFYNNEISEKSEIFDDQFSVERPDGSNFTLKIRSTKLEDSAMYFCASTPDRGDQPQHFGDGTRLSIL.

The chain employs TRBV10-3 and TRBJ1-2; D uncertain. Per the germline V gene, CDR1 is ENHRY and CDR2 is SYGVKD. The CDR3 has 12 residues. Trimming pared 6 bases from V and 8 bases from J, leaving 13 bases between. In DNA form, the CDR3 reads TGTGCCATCAGCGTGGGCCTCGAAGGCTACACCTTC. This translates into CAISVGLEGYTF.

The V gene is TRBV5-6, the J gene TRBJ2-2, with TRBD1 identical over 10 bases. The CDR3 spans 16 residues. The V gene end was trimmed by 2 bases and the J gene end by 4 bases; junction bases not matched to a gene: 5. CDR1 is SGHDT, CDR2 YYEEEE, per germline. This chain's CDR3 is CASSFLRTGGTGELFF. The CDR3, as DNA: TGTGCCAGCAGCTTTCTACGGACAGGGGGCACCGGGGAGCTGTTTTTT.

The rearrangement links TRBV5-1 to TRBJ1-4; D is ambiguous. The germline CDR1 and CDR2 sequences are SGHRS and YFSETQ. V was shortened by 6 bases and J by 2 bases, with 11 bases between the two germline ends. The length of the CDR3 is 14 residues. The CDR3 nucleotides are TGCGCCAGCAACCGGGGAGGGACTAATGAAAAACTGTTTTTT. Protein sequence: CASNRGGTNEKLFF.

The rearrangement uses TRBV2 and TRBJ1-3; tentative D call: TRBD1 (5 bases). V dropped 5 bases and J dropped 0 bases, with 8 bases sitting between them. CDR1 and CDR2 (germline): SNHLY, FYNNEI. The CDR3 has 14 amino acids. CDR3 in DNA: TGTGCCAGCAGTAGGGGACTCTCTGGAAACACCATATATTTT. Translating gives CASSRGLSGNTIYF.

The chain is built from TRBV7-9 and TRBJ1-2; 9 positions agree with TRBD1. The CDR3 runs 14 residues. The V and J ends lost 4 bases and 6 bases, in that order; junction bases with no gene match: 6. Germline assignment: CDR1 SEHNR and CDR2 FQNEAQ (reference sequence). CDR3: CASSSTGGYDGYTF. The CDR3 region has the DNA TGTGCCAGCAGCTCTACAGGGGGCTATGATGGCTACACCTTC.

This clone came up a few times. The chain is built from TRBV9 and TRBJ1-1, with unresolved D. The CDR3 runs 15 residues. Trimming pared 4 bases from V and 3 bases from J, leaving 16 bases between. Germline V gene sequence: CDR1 SGDLS, CDR2 YYNGEE. The CDR3 bases are TGTGCCAGCAGCCCCGAGGGCAGCTCCTACACTGAAGCTTTCTTT. Residues: CASSPEGSSYTEAFF.

The chain recombines TRBV28 with TRBJ1-5, with D tentatively TRBD1 (5 bases). Germline CDR1 and CDR2: MDHEN and SYDVKM. Deletions cut 3 bases from V and 1 base from J, with 10 bases between. This CDR3 region has 15 residues. The CDR3 loop is CASSFAGSSNQPQHF. The CDR3 coding sequence is TGTGCCAGCAGTTTCGCAGGGTCAAGCAATCAGCCCCAGCATTTT.